The next 4 T cell receptor beta chains were all read from a single sample in a study of T-cell reconstitution after alpha-beta-depleted transplantation in children (dated by TCRdb to the mid-2010s). Per the publication, the treatment or condition label means: allogeneic hematopoietic cell transplantation with graft depleted of TCRalphabeta T cells and CD19 B cells. The receptor library was made with PCR. Sequenced using an Illumina HiSeq 2500. To normalize quantification of the TCRbeta repertoire, the TCR libraries were built with molecular barcoding that relied on unique molecular identifiers. TCRdb applied fastp at Q25 and MiXCR to the public reads, then kept only in-frame beta chains. Duplicate CDR3 protein sequences are folded into a single record with the most common DNA and genes. Counted in this sample were about 200,000 distinct CDR3 sequences; roughly 7.1% of them appeared once. 5.5% to 6.5% of the sample belongs to the ten largest clones.

The starting material was PBMCs, obtained before TCRalphabeta/CD19-depleted stem cell transplant. The receptors were sampled from a boy younger than 10 with acute lymphoblastic leukemia, due to receive a stem cell transplant.

This CDR3 is CASSSRTAPTQYF. CDR3 DNA: TGTGCCAGCAGCTCCAGGACAGCTCCTACGCAGTATTTT. The chain employs TRBV7-9 and TRBJ2-3; D possibly corresponds to TRBD1 (6 bases). Trimming cost V 4 bases and J 8 bases, with 13 bases left between them. From germline, CDR1 is SEHNR and CDR2 FQNEAQ (reference sequence). This CDR3 is built from 13 residues.

This clonotype showed up many times. This chain links TRBV12-3 or TRBV12-4 with TRBJ1-2; D remains ambiguous. The CDR3 has 12 amino acids. V shed 6 bases and J shed 3 bases, with 8 bases lying between them. The CDR3 protein is CASRAIDYGYTF. The CDR3 region has the DNA TGTGCCAGCAGAGCGATCGACTATGGCTACACCTTC.

This clonotype was detected many times. The chain uses TRBV20-1 and TRBJ1-1; 8 bases agree with TRBD1. This CDR3 is 16 amino acids long. J lost 1 base, V lost 5 bases, and 12 bases had no gene match. Germline-derived CDR1 and CDR2 are DFQATT and SNEGSKA (reference sequence). The CDR3, as DNA: TGCAGTGCTTTACAGGGGGGTGGCCTCGGGAACACTGAAGCTTTCTTT. Translation: CSALQGGGLGNTEAFF.

The chain recombines TRBV7-8 with TRBJ1-6; D gene uncertain. This CDR3 has 14 amino acids. Germline V gene lookup returns CDR1 SGHVS and CDR2 FQNEAQ. V lost 1 base, J lost 5 bases, and 6 bases lay in between. CDR3 loop: CASSLGLNNSPLHF. The CDR3 DNA follows: TGTGCCAGCAGCTTAGGGTTGAATAATTCACCCCTCCACTTT.